This T cell receptor (beta chain) derives from a study of T cell clonality in common variable immunodeficiency. V lost 3 bases to trimming and J lost 3 bases, with 9 bases between them. CDR3 length equals 13 residues. CDR1 is SEHNR, CDR2 FQNEAQ, per germline (reference sequence). Donors gave about 5 to 8.5 ml heparinized peripheral whole blood. This clone was recorded many times. Antigen unknown. The CDR3 end falls 3 residues outside the read, so it is completed with the germline J gene. Whole-study findings and limits: TCRbeta clonality was increased in CVID versus healthy controls. The cause of increased CVID clonality remains unclear without subpopulation sequencing. Reportedly, TCR beta sequences from common variable immunodeficiency showed fewer deletions and N-nucleotide insertions.

Profiling relied on immunoSEQ multiplex PCR, and the TCRdb table lists in-frame clones only, not all of them. The sample shows approximately 44,000 clones, none of them appearing just once. The material sequenced was peripheral blood mononuclear cells. This clonotype was obtained from a person aged 18 to 75 in good health. This chain uses TRBV7-9 with TRBJ2-7; D call uncertain. CDR3 protein: CASSFAGNYEQYF. CDR3 DNA, as far as it was read: TGTGCCAGCAGCTTTGCAGGTAACTACGAG.